This T cell receptor (beta chain) appears in the sequencing data of a study of T-cell reconstitution after alpha-beta-depleted transplantation in children. CDR3 length equals 12 residues. The germline CDR1 and CDR2 sequences are MNHEY and SVGEGT. Losses at the gene ends were 8 bases for V and 7 bases for J; bases not matched to a gene: 5. Unique molecular identifiers were built into the TCRbeta library. TCRdb analysed the PCR reads with MiXCR anew, one entry per CDR3 protein. Of about 500,000 distinct CDR3 sequences detected, 30% to 35% appear once; the ten largest clones hold 2.4%. This clonotype turned up a few times.

The sequenced sample was PBMCs from the stem cell graft donor, obtained from the stem cell graft. This chain uses TRBV6-2 or TRBV6-3 with TRBJ2-1, with TRBD1 matching over 7 bases. This receptor was taken from a human donor who donated a stem cell graft to a child with aplastic anemia. The CDR3 coding sequence is TGTGCCAGCCATACAGGGGCGAATGAGCAGTTCTTC. This gives the protein CASHTGANEQFF.